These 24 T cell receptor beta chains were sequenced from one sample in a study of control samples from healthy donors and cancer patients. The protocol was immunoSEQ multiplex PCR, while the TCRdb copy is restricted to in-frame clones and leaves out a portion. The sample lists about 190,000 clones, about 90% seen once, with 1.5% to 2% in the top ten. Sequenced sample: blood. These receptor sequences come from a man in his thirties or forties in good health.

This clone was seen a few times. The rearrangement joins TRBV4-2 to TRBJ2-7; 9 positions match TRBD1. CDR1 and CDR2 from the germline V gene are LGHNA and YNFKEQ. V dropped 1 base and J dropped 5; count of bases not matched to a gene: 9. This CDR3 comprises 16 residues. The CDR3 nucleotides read TGTGCCAGCAGCCAAGTCACCGGGACAGGGCCCCACGAGCAGTACTTC. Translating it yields CASSQVTGTGPHEQYF.

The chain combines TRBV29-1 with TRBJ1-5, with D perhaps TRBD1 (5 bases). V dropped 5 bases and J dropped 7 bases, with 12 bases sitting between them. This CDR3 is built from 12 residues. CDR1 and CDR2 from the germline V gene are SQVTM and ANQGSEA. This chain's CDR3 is CSVQTRGQPQHF. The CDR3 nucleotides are TGCAGCGTTCAAACAAGGGGACAGCCCCAGCATTTT.

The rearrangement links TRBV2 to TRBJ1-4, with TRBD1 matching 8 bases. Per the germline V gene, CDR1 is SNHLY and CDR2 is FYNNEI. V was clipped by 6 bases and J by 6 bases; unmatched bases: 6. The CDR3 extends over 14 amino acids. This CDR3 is CASREQGVYEKLFF. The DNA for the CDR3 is TGTGCCAGCAGGGAACAGGGGGTTTATGAAAAACTGTTTTTT.

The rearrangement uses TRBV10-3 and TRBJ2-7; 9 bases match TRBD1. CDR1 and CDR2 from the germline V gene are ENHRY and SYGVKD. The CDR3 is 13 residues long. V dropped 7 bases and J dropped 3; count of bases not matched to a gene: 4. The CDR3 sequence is CAIMGQGNYEQYF. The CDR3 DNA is TGTGCCATCATGGGACAGGGAAACTACGAGCAGTACTTC.

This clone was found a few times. The CDR3 DNA follows: TGCGCCAGCAGCTTGGAGGGCCACCAAAACATTCAGTACTTC. Amino acids: CASSLEGHQNIQYF. The rearrangement uses TRBV5-1 and TRBJ2-4; D uncertain. The germline V gene has CDR1 SGHRS and CDR2 YFSETQ. Trimming left V 0 bases short and J 5 bases short, with 9 bases between. The CDR3 totals 14 residues. The full variable domain, with the rest looked up from reference TRBV5-1 and TRBJ2-4, is KAGVTQTPRYLIKTRGQQVTLSCSPISGHRSVSWYQQTPGQGLQFLFEYFSETQRNKGNFPGRFSGRQFSNSRSEMNVSTLELGDSALYLCASSLEGHQNIQYFGAGTRLSVL.

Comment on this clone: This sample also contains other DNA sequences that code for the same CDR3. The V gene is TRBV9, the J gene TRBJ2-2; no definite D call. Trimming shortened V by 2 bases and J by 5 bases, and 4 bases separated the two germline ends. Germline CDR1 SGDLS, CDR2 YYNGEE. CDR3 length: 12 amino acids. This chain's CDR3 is CASSVGTGELFF. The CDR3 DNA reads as TGTGCCAGCAGCGTTGGGACCGGGGAGCTGTTTTTT.

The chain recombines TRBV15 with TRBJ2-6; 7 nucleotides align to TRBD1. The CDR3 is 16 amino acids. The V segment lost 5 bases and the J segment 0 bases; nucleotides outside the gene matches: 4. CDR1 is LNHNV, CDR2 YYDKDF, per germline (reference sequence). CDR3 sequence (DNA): TGTGCCACCAGCGCTGGGACAGCCTCTGGGGCCAACGTCCTGACTTTC. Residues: CATSAGTASGANVLTF. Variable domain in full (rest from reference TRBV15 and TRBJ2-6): DAMVIQNPRYQVTQFGKPVTLSCSQTLNHNVMYWYQQKSSQAPKLLFHYYDKDFNNEADTPDNFQSRRPNTSFCFLDIRSPGLGDTAMYLCATSAGTASGANVLTFGAGSRLTVL.

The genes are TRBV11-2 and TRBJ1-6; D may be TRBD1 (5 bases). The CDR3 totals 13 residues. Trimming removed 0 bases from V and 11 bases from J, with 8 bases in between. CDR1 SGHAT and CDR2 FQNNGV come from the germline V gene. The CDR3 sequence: CASSLDARAPLHF. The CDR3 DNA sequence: TGTGCCAGCAGCTTAGATGCCAGGGCACCCCTCCACTTT. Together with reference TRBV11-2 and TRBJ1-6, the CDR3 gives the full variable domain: EAGVAQSPRYKIIEKRQSVAFWCNPISGHATLYWYQQILGQGPKLLIQFQNNGVVDDSQLPKDRFSAERLKGVDSTLKIQPAKLEDSAVYLCASSLDARAPLHFGNGTRLTVT.

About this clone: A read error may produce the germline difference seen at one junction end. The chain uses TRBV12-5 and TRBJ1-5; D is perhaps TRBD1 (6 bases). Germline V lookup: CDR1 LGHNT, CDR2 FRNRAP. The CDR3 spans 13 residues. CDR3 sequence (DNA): TGTGCTAGTGGCTTGGACAGTGATCAGCCCCAGCATTTT. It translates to CASGLDSDQPQHF.

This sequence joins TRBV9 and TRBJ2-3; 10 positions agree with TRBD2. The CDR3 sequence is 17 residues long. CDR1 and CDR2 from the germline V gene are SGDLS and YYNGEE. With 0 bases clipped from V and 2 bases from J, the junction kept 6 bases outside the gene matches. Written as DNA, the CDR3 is TGTGCCAGCAGCGTAGGGGCTAGCGGGGGCCTCACAGATACGCAGTATTTT. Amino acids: CASSVGASGGLTDTQYF. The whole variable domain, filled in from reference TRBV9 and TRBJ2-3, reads DSGVTQTPKHLITATGQRVTLRCSPRSGDLSVYWYQQSLDQGLQFLIQYYNGEERAKGNILERFSAQQFPDLHSELNLSSLELGDSALYFCASSVGASGGLTDTQYFGPGTRLTVL.

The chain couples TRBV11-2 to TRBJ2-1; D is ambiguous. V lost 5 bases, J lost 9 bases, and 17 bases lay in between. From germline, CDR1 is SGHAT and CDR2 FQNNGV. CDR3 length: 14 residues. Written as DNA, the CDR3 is TGTGCCAGCAGCGGAAACAGTGGCCAGGCTGAGCAGTTCTTC. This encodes CASSGNSGQAEQFF. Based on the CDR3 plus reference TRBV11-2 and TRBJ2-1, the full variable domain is EAGVAQSPRYKIIEKRQSVAFWCNPISGHATLYWYQQILGQGPKLLIQFQNNGVVDDSQLPKDRFSAERLKGVDSTLKIQPAKLEDSAVYLCASSGNSGQAEQFFGPGTRLTVL.

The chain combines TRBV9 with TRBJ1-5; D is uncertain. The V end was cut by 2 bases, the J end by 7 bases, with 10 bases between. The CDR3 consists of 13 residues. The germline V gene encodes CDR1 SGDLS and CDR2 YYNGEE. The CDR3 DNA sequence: TGTGCCAGCAGCGTGGGTTACGGACAGCCCCAGCATTTT. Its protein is CASSVGYGQPQHF. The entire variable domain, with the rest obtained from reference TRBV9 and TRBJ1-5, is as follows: DSGVTQTPKHLITATGQRVTLRCSPRSGDLSVYWYQQSLDQGLQFLIQYYNGEERAKGNILERFSAQQFPDLHSELNLSSLELGDSALYFCASSVGYGQPQHFGDGTRLSIL.

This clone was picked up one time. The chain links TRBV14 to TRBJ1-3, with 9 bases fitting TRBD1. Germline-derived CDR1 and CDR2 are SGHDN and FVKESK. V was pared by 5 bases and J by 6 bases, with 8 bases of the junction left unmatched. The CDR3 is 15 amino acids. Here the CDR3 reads CASSDDRGSPNTIYF. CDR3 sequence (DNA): TGTGCCAGCAGCGATGACAGGGGGTCCCCAAACACCATATATTTT.

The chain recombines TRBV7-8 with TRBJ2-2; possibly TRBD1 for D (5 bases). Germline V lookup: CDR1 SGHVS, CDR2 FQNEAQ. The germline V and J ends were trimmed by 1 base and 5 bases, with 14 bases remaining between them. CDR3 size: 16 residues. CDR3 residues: CASSLVRTYKTGELFF. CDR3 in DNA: TGTGCCAGCAGCTTAGTTAGGACATATAAAACCGGGGAGCTGTTTTTT.

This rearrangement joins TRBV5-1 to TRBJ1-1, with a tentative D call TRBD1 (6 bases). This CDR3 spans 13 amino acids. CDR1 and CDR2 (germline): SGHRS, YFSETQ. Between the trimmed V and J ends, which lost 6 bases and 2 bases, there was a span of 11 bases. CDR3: CASNGQINTEAFF. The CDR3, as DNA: TGCGCCAGCAACGGACAGATAAACACTGAAGCTTTCTTT. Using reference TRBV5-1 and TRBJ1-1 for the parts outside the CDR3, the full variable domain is KAGVTQTPRYLIKTRGQQVTLSCSPISGHRSVSWYQQTPGQGLQFLFEYFSETQRNKGNFPGRFSGRQFSNSRSEMNVSTLELGDSALYLCASNGQINTEAFFGQGTRLTVV.

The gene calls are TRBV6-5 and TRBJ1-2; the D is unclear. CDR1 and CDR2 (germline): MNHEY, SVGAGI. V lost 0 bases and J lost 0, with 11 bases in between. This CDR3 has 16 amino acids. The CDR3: CASSYSPGKTNYGYTF. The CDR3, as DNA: TGTGCCAGCAGTTACTCGCCCGGGAAAACTAACTATGGCTACACCTTC.

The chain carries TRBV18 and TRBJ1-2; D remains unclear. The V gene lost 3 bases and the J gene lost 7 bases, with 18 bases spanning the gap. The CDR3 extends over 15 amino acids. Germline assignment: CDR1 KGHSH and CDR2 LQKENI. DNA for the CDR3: TGTGCCAGCTCACCGTCAGCGCAGGCCACGGGTGGCTACACCTTC. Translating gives CASSPSAQATGGYTF. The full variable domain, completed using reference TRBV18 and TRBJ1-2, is NAGVMQNPRHLVRRRGQEARLRCSPMKGHSHVYWYRQLPEEGLKFMVYLQKENIIDESGMPKERFSAEFPKEGPSILRIQQVVRGDSAAYFCASSPSAQATGGYTFGSGTRLTVV.

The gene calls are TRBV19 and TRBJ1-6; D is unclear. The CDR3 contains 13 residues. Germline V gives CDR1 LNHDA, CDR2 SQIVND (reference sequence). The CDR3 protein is CASYGGYGSPLHF. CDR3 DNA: TGTGCGTCCTACGGAGGGTATGGGTCACCCCTCCACTTT.

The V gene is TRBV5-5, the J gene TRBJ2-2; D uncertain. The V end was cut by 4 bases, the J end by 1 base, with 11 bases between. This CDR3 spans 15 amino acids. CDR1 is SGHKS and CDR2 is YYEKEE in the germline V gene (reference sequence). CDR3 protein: CASSLSRLNTGELFF. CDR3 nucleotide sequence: TGTGCCAGCAGCCTATCACGGCTGAACACCGGGGAGCTGTTTTTT.

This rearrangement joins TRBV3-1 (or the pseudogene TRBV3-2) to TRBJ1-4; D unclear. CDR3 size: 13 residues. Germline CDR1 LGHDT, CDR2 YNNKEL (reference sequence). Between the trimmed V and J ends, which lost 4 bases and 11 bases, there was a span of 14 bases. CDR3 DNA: TGTGCCAGCAGCCCGGATACCTCGCCCAAACTGTTTTTT. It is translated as CASSPDTSPKLFF.

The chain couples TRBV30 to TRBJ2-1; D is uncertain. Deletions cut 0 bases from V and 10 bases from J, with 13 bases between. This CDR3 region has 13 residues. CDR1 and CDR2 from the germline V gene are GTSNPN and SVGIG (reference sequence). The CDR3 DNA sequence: TGTGCCTGGAGTGTAGGGCCGGCCACAGAGCAGTTCTTC. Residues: CAWSVGPATEQFF.

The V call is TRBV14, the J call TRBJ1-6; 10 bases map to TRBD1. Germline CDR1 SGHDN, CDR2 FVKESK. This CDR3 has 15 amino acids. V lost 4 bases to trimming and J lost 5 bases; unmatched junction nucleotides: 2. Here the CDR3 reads CASSRGQGDNSPLHF. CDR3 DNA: TGTGCCAGCAGCCGAGGACAGGGGGATAATTCACCCCTCCACTTT.

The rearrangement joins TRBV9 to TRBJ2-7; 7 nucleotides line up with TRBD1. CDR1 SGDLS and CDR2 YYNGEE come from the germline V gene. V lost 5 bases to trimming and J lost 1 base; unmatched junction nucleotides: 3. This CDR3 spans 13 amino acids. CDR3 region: CASSPGQSYEQYF. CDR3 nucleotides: TGTGCCAGCAGTCCGGGACAGTCCTACGAGCAGTACTTC.

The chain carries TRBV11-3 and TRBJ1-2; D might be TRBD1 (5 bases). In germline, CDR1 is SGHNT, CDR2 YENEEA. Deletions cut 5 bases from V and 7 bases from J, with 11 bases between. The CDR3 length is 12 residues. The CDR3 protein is CASSQKGFGYTF. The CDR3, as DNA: TGTGCCAGCAGCCAGAAGGGGTTTGGCTACACCTTC.